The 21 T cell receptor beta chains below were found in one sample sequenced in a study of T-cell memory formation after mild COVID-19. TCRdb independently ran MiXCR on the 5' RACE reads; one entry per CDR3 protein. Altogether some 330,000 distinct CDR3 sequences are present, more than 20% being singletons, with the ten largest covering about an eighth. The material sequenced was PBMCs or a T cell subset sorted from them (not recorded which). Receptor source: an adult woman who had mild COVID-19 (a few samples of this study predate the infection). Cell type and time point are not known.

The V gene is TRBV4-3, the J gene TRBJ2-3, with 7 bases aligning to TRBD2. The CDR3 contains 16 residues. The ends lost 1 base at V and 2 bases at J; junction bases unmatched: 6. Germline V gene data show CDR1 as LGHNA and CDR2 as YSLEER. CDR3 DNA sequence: TGCGCCAGCAGCCAAGTGGCAAGCGGGGTCACAGATACGCAGTATTTT. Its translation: CASSQVASGVTDTQYF.

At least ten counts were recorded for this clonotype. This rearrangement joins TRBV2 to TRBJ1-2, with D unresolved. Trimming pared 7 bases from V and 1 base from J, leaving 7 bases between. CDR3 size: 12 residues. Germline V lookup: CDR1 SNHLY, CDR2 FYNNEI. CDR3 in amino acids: CASTGDNYGYTF. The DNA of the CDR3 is TGTGCCAGCACCGGGGATAACTATGGCTACACCTTC.

DNA for the CDR3: TGTGCTAGTGGTCAACCGGGCGGTAGCACAGATACGCAGTATTTT. Residues: CASGQPGGSTDTQYF. The rearrangement uses TRBV12-5 and TRBJ2-3, with D uncertain. CDR1 is LGHNT and CDR2 is FRNRAP in the germline V gene. V dropped 5 bases and J dropped 0 bases, with 12 bases sitting between them. The CDR3 consists of 15 residues.

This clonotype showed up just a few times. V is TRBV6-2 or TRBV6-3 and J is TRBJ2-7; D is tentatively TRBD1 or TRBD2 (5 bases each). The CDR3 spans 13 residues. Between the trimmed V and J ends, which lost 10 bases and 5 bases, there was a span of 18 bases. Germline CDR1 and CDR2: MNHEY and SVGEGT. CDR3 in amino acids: CATQRDRANEQYF. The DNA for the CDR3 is TGTGCCACCCAAAGGGACCGAGCAAACGAGCAGTACTTC.

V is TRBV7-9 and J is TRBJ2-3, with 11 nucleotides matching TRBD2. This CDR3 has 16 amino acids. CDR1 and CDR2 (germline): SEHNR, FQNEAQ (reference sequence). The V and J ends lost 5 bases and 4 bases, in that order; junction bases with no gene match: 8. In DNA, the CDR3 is TGTGCCAGCAGCGTCGGGACTAGCGGTACGTCAGATACGCAGTATTTT. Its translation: CASSVGTSGTSDTQYF.

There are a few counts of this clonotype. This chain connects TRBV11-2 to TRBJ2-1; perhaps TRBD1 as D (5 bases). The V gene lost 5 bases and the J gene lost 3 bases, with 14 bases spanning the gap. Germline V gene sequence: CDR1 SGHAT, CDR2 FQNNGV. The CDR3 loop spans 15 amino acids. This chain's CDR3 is CASSSQGHGYNEQFF. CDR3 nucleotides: TGTGCCAGCAGCAGCCAGGGCCACGGCTACAATGAGCAGTTCTTC.

The CDR3 region has the DNA TGCAGTGCTAGAGAGAGACAGGGGGCTGGTGAAAAACTGTTTTTT. Protein product: CSARERQGAGEKLFF. V is TRBV20-1 and J is TRBJ1-4; 10 bases are a match to TRBD1. This CDR3 has 15 residues. Germline CDR1 is DFQATT and CDR2 is SNEGSKA (reference sequence). The V and J ends lost 0 bases and 7 bases, in that order; junction bases with no gene match: 5.

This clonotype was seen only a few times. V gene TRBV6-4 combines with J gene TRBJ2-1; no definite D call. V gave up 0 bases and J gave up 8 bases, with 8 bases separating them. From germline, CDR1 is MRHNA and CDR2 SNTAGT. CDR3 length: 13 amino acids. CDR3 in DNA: TGTGCCAGCAGTGACTCGATCGGTTATGAGCAGTTCTTC. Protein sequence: CASSDSIGYEQFF.

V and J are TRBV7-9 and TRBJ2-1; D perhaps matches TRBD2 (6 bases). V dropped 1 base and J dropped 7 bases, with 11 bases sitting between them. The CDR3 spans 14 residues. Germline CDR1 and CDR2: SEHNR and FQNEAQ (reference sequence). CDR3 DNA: TGTGCCAGCAGCTTAGATCCAGGGAGGAATGAGCAGTTCTTC. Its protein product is CASSLDPGRNEQFF.

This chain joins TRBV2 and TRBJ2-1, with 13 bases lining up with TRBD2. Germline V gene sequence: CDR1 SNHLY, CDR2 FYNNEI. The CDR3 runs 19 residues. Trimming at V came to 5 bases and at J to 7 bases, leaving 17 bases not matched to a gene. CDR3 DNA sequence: TGTGCCAGCAGTCGGACTAGCGGGAGTTCAGTTTCCTCCCGGAATGAGCAGTTCTTC. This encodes CASSRTSGSSVSSRNEQFF.

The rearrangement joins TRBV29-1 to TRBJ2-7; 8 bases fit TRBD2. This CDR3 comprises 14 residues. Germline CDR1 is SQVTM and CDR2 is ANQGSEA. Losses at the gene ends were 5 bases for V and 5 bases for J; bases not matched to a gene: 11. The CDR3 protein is CSVRSGGGRNEQYF. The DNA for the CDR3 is TGCAGCGTTCGGTCGGGGGGGGGCCGGAACGAGCAGTACTTC.

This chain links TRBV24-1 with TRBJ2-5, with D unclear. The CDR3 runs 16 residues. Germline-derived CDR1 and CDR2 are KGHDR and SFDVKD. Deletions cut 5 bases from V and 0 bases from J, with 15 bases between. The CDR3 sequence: CATSAILGKNQETQYF. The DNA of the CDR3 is TGTGCCACCAGTGCTATTTTGGGGAAAAACCAAGAGACCCAGTACTTC.

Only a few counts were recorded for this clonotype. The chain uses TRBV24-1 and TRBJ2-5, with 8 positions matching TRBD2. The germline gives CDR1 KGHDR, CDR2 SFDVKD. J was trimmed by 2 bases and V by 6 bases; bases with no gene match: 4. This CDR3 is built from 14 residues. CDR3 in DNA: TGTGCCACCAGTTTAGCGGGACCTCAAGAGACCCAGTACTTC. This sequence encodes CATSLAGPQETQYF.

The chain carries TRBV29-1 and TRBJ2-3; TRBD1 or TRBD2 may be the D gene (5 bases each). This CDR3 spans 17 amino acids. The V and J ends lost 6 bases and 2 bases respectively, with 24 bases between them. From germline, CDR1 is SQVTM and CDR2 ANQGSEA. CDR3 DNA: TGCAGCGTGACTACCGGGCCCAGGGCGCCCCACACAGATACGCAGTATTTT. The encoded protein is CSVTTGPRAPHTDTQYF.

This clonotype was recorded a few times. CDR3 sequence reads: CASSLGRVLNTEAFF. The CDR3 DNA sequence: TGTGCCAGCAGTTTAGGGCGGGTATTGAACACTGAAGCTTTCTTT. The chain links TRBV12-3 or TRBV12-4 to TRBJ1-1; no clear D. V gave up 1 base and J gave up 0 bases, with 9 bases separating them. This CDR3 comprises 15 residues.

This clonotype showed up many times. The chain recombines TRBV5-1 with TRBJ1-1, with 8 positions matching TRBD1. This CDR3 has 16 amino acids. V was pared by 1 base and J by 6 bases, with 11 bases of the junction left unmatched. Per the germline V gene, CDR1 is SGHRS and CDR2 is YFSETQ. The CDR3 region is CASSLNGQGGLAEAFF. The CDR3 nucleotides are TGCGCCAGCAGCTTGAATGGACAGGGAGGTCTGGCTGAAGCTTTCTTT.

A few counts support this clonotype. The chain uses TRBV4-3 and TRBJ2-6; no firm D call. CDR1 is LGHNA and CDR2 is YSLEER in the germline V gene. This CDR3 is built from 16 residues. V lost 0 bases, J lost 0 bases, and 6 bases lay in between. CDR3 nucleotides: TGCGCCAGCAGCCAAGATTCTCTCTCTGGGGCCAACGTCCTGACTTTC. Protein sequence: CASSQDSLSGANVLTF.

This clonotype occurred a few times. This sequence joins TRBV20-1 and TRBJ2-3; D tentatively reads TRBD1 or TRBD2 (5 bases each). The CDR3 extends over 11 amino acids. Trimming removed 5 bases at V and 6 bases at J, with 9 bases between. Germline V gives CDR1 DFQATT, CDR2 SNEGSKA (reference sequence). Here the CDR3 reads CSAQGADTQYF. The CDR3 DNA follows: TGCAGTGCTCAGGGAGCTGATACGCAGTATTTT.

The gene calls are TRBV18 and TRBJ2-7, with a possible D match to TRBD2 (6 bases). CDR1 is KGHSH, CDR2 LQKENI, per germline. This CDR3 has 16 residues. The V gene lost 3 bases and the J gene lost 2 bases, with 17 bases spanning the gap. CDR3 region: CASSPRSTSKTYEQYF. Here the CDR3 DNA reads TGTGCCAGCTCACCGCGGTCTACTAGCAAAACCTACGAGCAGTACTTC. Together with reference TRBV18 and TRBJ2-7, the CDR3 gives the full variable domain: NAGVMQNPRHLVRRRGQEARLRCSPMKGHSHVYWYRQLPEEGLKFMVYLQKENIIDESGMPKERFSAEFPKEGPSILRIQQVVRGDSAAYFCASSPRSTSKTYEQYFGPGTRLTVT.

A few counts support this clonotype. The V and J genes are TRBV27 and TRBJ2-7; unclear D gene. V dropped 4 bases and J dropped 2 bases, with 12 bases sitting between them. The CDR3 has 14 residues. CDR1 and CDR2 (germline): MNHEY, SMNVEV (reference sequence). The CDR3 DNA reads TGTGCCAGCAGTTCGTTAGGGAAAACCTACGAGCAGTACTTC. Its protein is CASSSLGKTYEQYF.

CDR3 region: CASTGLWGEQYF. In nucleotides, the CDR3 is TGTGCCAGCACCGGCCTTTGGGGCGAGCAGTACTTC. V is TRBV7-3 and J is TRBJ2-7, with D unresolved. From germline, CDR1 is SGHTA and CDR2 FQGTGA. Deletions cut 7 bases from V and 6 bases from J, with 13 bases between. The CDR3 totals 12 residues.